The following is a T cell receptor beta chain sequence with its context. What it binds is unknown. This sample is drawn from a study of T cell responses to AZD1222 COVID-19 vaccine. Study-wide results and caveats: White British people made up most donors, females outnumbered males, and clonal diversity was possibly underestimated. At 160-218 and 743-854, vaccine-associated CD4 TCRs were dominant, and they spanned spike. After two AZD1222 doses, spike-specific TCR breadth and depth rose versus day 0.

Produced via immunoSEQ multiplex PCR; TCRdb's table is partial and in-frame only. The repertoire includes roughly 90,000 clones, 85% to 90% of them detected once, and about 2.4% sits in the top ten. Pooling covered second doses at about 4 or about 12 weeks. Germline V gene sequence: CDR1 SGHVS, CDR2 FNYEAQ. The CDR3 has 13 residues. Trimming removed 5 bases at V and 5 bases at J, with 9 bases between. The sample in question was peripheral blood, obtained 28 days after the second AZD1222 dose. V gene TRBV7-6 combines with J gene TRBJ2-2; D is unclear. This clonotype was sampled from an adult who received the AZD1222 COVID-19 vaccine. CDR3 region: CASSPIRTGELFF. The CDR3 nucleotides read TGTGCCAGCAGCCCTATCCGTACCGGGGAGCTGTTTTTT.